One and the same sample provided the 18 T cell receptor beta chains below, sequenced in a study of Ad26.COV2.S vaccination and SARS-CoV-2 variants listed by TCRdb under 2021. The label giving this sample's treatment or condition can be read as: 15 to 20 received Ad26.COV2.S at low or high dose, single or two shots; about 5 received placebo; per-sample allocation not given. For vaccine and placebo recipients, repertoires were sequenced using samples collected on day 63 after the first injection. Library construction relied on the immunoSEQ multiplex PCR assay. Drawn from immuneACCESS, this table holds only the in-frame rearrangements with V and J called that TCRdb kept. Clones are partly lost; checked studies trace under half to an unresolved V gene and leave the rest unexplained. This sample comprises 400,000 to 450,000 clones, 90% of them detected only once. Jointly, the top ten make up around 4.2% of the sample.

Sequencing was performed on peripheral blood, taken in a trial of Ad26.COV2.S vaccine versus placebo. The receptors here all came from a person between 18 and 60 years old who received the Ad26.COV2.S COVID-19 vaccine or a placebo.

This chain links TRBV19 with TRBJ1-5; possible D gene TRBD1, 6 bases. CDR1 and CDR2 from the germline V gene are LNHDA and SQIVND (reference sequence). The germline V and J ends were trimmed by 3 bases and 2 bases, with 11 bases remaining between them. The CDR3 spans 15 residues. DNA for the CDR3: TGTGCCAGTAGTATGCAGGGGTTGGGCAATCAGCCCCAGCATTTT. Translating gives CASSMQGLGNQPQHF.

The chain links TRBV9 to TRBJ2-2, with 10 bases matching TRBD2. With V trimmed by 0 bases and J by 5 bases, 1 base remained unmatched. Germline V lookup: CDR1 SGDLS, CDR2 YYNGEE. The CDR3 totals 15 residues. The CDR3 DNA follows: TGTGCCAGCAGCGTAGGACTAGCGGGTACCGGGGAGCTGTTTTTT. Translation: CASSVGLAGTGELFF.

The chain couples TRBV6-4 to TRBJ1-1; D gene ambiguous. CDR3 length equals 14 residues. The V and J ends lost 3 bases and 6 bases respectively, with 14 bases between them. Germline V lookup: CDR1 MRHNA, CDR2 SNTAGT. CDR3 in DNA: TGTGCCAGCAGTGAAGAGGTGGGTTACCCTGAAGCTTTCTTT. It codes for CASSEEVGYPEAFF.

The chain is built from TRBV7-9 and TRBJ2-1; D gene uncertain. Deletions cut 2 bases from V and 9 bases from J, with 8 bases between. This CDR3 contains 12 residues. Germline CDR1 SEHNR, CDR2 FQNEAQ (reference sequence). The chain's CDR3 is CASSLSSGEQFF. The CDR3 DNA is TGTGCCAGCAGCTTAAGCAGTGGTGAGCAGTTCTTC.

This clone occurred once. J is TRBJ2-5 and V is TRBV9; TRBD1 matches 12 bases. V lost 0 bases and J lost 4; bases outside the gene matches: 4. CDR1 and CDR2 from the germline V gene are SGDLS and YYNGEE. The CDR3 spans 16 residues. The CDR3, as DNA: TGTGCCAGCAGCGTAGGGGGACAGGGGGCGAGAGAGACCCAGTACTTC. Translated, it gives CASSVGGQGARETQYF.

The chain is built from TRBV6-6 and TRBJ1-6; D remains unclear. Germline V gene lookup returns CDR1 MNHNY and CDR2 SVGAGI (reference sequence). Trimming stripped 0 bases from V and 6 bases from J, with 9 bases between. This CDR3 has 15 residues. CDR3 coding DNA: TGTGCCAGCAGTTACTCACCGGGCTCTAATTCACCCCTCCACTTT. Protein: CASSYSPGSNSPLHF.

V gene TRBV12-3 or TRBV12-4 combines with J gene TRBJ1-1; possibly TRBD1 for D (5 bases). V lost 2 bases, J lost 4 bases, and 8 bases lay in between. The CDR3 totals 13 residues. CDR3 DNA: TGTGCCAGCAGTTTAAGGGGTATCACTGAAGCTTTCTTT. The encoded protein is CASSLRGITEAFF.

J is TRBJ2-7 and V is TRBV4-3; the match to TRBD2 covers 8 bases. The CDR3 is 15 amino acids. Looked up from germline, CDR1 is LGHNA and CDR2 is YSLEER. The ends lost 0 bases at V and 3 bases at J; junction bases unmatched: 4. CDR3 sequence: CASSQETGGGYEQYF. The CDR3 DNA is TGCGCCAGCAGCCAAGAGACGGGAGGGGGCTACGAGCAGTACTTC.

The V gene is TRBV12-5, the J gene TRBJ1-2; unclear D gene. The CDR3 has 13 amino acids. From germline, CDR1 is LGHNT and CDR2 FRNRAP. V was cut by 2 bases and J by 6 bases, with 10 bases left in between. CDR3 in DNA: TGTGCTAGTGGTTTGTTCGGGGAGCATGGCTACACCTTC. Translation gives CASGLFGEHGYTF. Together with reference TRBV12-5 and TRBJ1-2, the CDR3 gives the full variable domain: DARVTQTPRHKVTEMGQEVTMRCQPILGHNTVFWYRQTMMQGLELLAYFRNRAPLDDSGMPKDRFSAEMPDATLATLKIQPSEPRDSAVYFCASGLFGEHGYTFGSGTRLTVV.

This sequence joins TRBV7-9 and TRBJ2-1; 10 bases match TRBD2. Per the germline V gene, CDR1 is SEHNR and CDR2 is FQNEAQ (reference sequence). With V trimmed by 5 bases and J by 5 bases, 6 bases remained unmatched. The CDR3 sequence is 15 residues long. In DNA form, the CDR3 reads TGTGCCAGCAGCCAAGGGACTAGCGAGAACAATGAGCAGTTCTTC. Amino acid sequence: CASSQGTSENNEQFF.

The J gene is TRBJ2-7, the V gene TRBV28; a possible D gene is TRBD1 (6 bases). The CDR3 is made up of 15 amino acids. Looked up from germline, CDR1 is MDHEN and CDR2 is SYDVKM. V was pared by 6 bases and J by 5 bases, with 20 bases between. The CDR3 spells CASRHPLQGRDEQYF. The CDR3 coding sequence is TGTGCCAGCAGGCACCCCCTGCAGGGGCGAGACGAGCAGTACTTC.

The V call is TRBV4-3, the J call TRBJ1-2; maybe TRBD1 (6 bases). Deletions cut 4 bases from V and 3 bases from J, with 15 bases between. The CDR3 is 15 amino acids. The germline V gene has CDR1 LGHNA and CDR2 YSLEER. DNA for the CDR3: TGCGCCAGCAGCCCCGAGGCGAGGACAGACTATGGCTACACCTTC. It encodes CASSPEARTDYGYTF.

The chain couples TRBV30 to TRBJ1-1, with D hard to call. Germline loops: CDR1 GTSNPN, CDR2 SVGIG (reference sequence). CDR3 length: 12 residues. With 4 bases removed from V and 5 bases from J, the gap between germline ends came to 11 bases. The CDR3 is CAWNTGRTEAFF. CDR3 DNA sequence: TGTGCCTGGAACACGGGGAGGACTGAAGCTTTCTTT.

V is TRBV7-9 and J is TRBJ2-1; D gene unclear. Germline CDR1 reads SEHNR; CDR2 reads FQNEAQ (reference sequence). The CDR3 contains 11 residues. V gave up 1 base and J gave up 9 bases, with 4 bases separating them. Here the CDR3 DNA reads TGTGCCAGCAGCTTAGGGGGTGAGCAGTTCTTC. Protein sequence: CASSLGGEQFF.

This chain connects TRBV28 to TRBJ2-1, with 9 bases matching TRBD2. From germline, CDR1 is MDHEN and CDR2 SYDVKM. CDR3 length equals 16 residues. After removal of 5 bases from V and 0 bases from J, the junction contained 5 bases not matched to a gene. CDR3 DNA: TGTGCCAGCAGTCCTATAGCGGGAGCCTCCTACAATGAGCAGTTCTTC. Its protein is CASSPIAGASYNEQFF.

CDR3 sequence (DNA): TGTGCCAGCAGTGACAACTCCGGAGAGACCCAGTACTTC. Protein product: CASSDNSGETQYF. The chain combines TRBV6-1 with TRBJ2-5; unclear D gene. CDR1 MNHNS and CDR2 SASEGT come from the germline V gene. V lost 3 bases and J lost 4, with 9 bases in between. CDR3 length equals 13 residues.

V gene TRBV9 combines with J gene TRBJ2-1; 10 positions agree with TRBD2. The J segment lost 7 bases and the V segment lost 7 bases, leaving 17 bases of the junction unmatched. This CDR3 comprises 17 residues. In germline, CDR1 is SGDLS, CDR2 YYNGEE. CDR3: CASSPLPSGRAQNEQFF. The DNA for the CDR3 is TGTGCCAGCTCCCCACTCCCCAGCGGGAGGGCCCAGAATGAGCAGTTCTTC.

The chain recombines TRBV3-1 (or the pseudogene TRBV3-2) with TRBJ2-7, with a tentative D call TRBD2 (5 bases). V lost 1 base and J lost 0, with 10 bases in between. Germline CDR1 reads LGHDT; CDR2 reads YNNKEL (reference sequence). The CDR3 loop spans 15 amino acids. The CDR3 sequence is CASSQGTDCSYEQYF. CDR3 bases: TGTGCCAGCAGCCAAGGGACGGACTGCTCCTACGAGCAGTACTTC.